The present T cell receptor beta chain was sequenced within a study of blood T cell repertoires in COVID-19. The data were produced by immunoSEQ multiplex PCR, yet TCRdb's version contains in-frame clones alone and is incomplete. This repertoire shows approximately 210,000 clones, about four fifths found once; its top ten account for approximately 8%. The V gene end was trimmed by 5 bases and the J gene end by 6 bases; junction bases not matched to a gene: 13. CDR3 size: 17 residues. Germline V lookup: CDR1 MDHEN, CDR2 SYDVKM. There are a few counts of this clone. The material sequenced was peripheral blood. The J gene is TRBJ1-6, the V gene TRBV28; TRBD1 agrees at 7 bases. This receptor was identified in a woman aged 45-60 years with active or convalescent COVID-19. The chain's CDR3 is CASSSLPPGGPNSPLHF. In DNA, the CDR3 is TGTGCCAGCAGTAGTTTACCTCCAGGGGGTCCTAATTCACCCCTCCACTTT.